There are a few counts of the clone carrying this TCR beta chain. This may arise from a read error, as a much more abundant clone is one base away. CDR3 length: 14 amino acids. This sample was taken from a study of T cells in Graves' hyperthyroidism and ophthalmopathy. RNA transcripts served as the template for amplifying TCR beta CDR3 regions. A set of HTBI primers served as the primers for a first-round RT-PCR of the TCR CDR3. TCRdb re-derived calls from the multiplex PCR reads in MiXCR, one entry per CDR3 protein. The data contain around 110,000 distinct CDR3 sequences, roughly 15% of them singletons.

The J gene is TRBJ1-2, the V gene TRBV12-3 or TRBV12-4, with D possibly being TRBD1 (6 bases). The source material was blood. The receptor's source is a woman between 45 and 60 years old with Graves' hyperthyroidism. The CDR3 bases are TGTGCCAGCAGTTTTGTGCGGGGGGGCTATGGCTACGCCTTC. It yields the protein CASSFVRGGYGYAF.